The 5 T cell receptor beta chains below were found in one sample sequenced in a study of cytomegalovirus exposure and HLA in healthy donors. PCR primers comprised 60 Vbeta and 13 Jbeta primers. Measured with immunoSEQ multiplex PCR; TCRdb has only the in-frame clones, and not every one. The sample includes some 90,000 clones, roughly 80% of them seen just once. The sample taken for sequencing was PBMCs. The receptor set was obtained from a boy aged 5-17 years in good health and CMV-seronegative.

The V gene is TRBV1, the J gene TRBJ2-2; the table's D call, TRBD2, has no DNA check behind it. TRBV1 is described as a pseudogene. CDR3 length: 17 amino acids. The CDR3 spells CTSSRLRPRRNTGELFF. CDR3 DNA sequence: TGCACCAGCAGTCGCCTCAGACCGCGGCGGAACACCGGGGAGCTGTTTTTT.

In DNA form, the CDR3 reads TGTGCCAGCAGTCCCACAGGACCCCCTGAAAAACTGTTTTTT. Its translation is CASSPTGPPEKLFF. The V gene is TRBV6-6, the J gene TRBJ1-4; TRBD1 is a possible D gene (5 bases). Per the germline V gene, CDR1 is MNHNY and CDR2 is SVGAGI (reference sequence). The CDR3 contains 14 residues. Trimming pared 5 bases from V and 7 bases from J, leaving 14 bases between.

V is TRBV9 and J is TRBJ2-7; D ambiguous. This CDR3 has 15 amino acids. Germline V CDR1 and CDR2: SGDLS, YYNGEE. Trimming cost V 0 bases and J 1 base, with 11 bases left between them. Here the CDR3 DNA reads TGTGCCAGCAGCGTAGCTGAGTCTGCTTCCTACGAGCAGTACTTC. As protein: CASSVAESASYEQYF.

The chain couples TRBV4-1 to TRBJ2-7; tentative D call: TRBD2 (6 bases). In germline, CDR1 is MGHRA, CDR2 YSYEKL. This CDR3 comprises 15 residues. The V gene lost 1 base and the J gene lost 0 bases, with 10 bases spanning the gap. CDR3 DNA sequence: TGCGCCAGCAGCCAAGCCTCCGGGAGCTCCTACGAGCAGTACTTC. This sequence encodes CASSQASGSSYEQYF.

The CDR3 here is CASSLWLQGARNEQFF. In nucleotides, the CDR3 is TGTGCCAGCAGTCTCTGGTTACAGGGGGCGCGGAATGAGCAGTTCTTC. The chain joins TRBV28 to TRBJ2-1; 9 bases are shared with TRBD1. V lost 5 bases, J lost 7 bases, and 12 bases stayed unmatched. Germline CDR1 reads MDHEN; CDR2 reads SYDVKM. This CDR3 has 16 residues.